Reported below is one TCR beta chain. The data derive from a study of blood T cell repertoires in COVID-19. The overall study: Sample material is recorded as cDNA or gDNA derived from T cells, B-cell-depleted T cells, or PBMCs.

Original processing methods: The assay estimated nucleated cells by amplifying reference gene primers. Data came from immunoSEQ multiplex PCR; TCRdb stores just in-frame clones and leaves some out. That table is the source of V, J and clone size, and D and trimming were worked out from the DNA. The table includes some 120,000 clones, about four fifths detected once. With V trimmed by 0 bases and J by 1 base, 8 bases remained unmatched. The CDR3 is 18 residues long. Germline lookup yields CDR1 SGHNT and CDR2 YYREEE (reference sequence). Sequencing was performed on peripheral blood. The chain links TRBV5-4 to TRBJ2-1, with 9 positions matching TRBD2. The clonotype comes from a woman in her 50s with acute or convalescent COVID-19. This CDR3 reads CASSLVVAGGTSYNEQFF. The CDR3 nucleotides are TGTGCCAGCAGCTTGGTGGTGGCGGGGGGGACGTCCTACAATGAGCAGTTCTTC.